The sequence of this T cell receptor (beta chain) was determined in a study of identical twins. Germline V gene data show CDR1 as SNHLY and CDR2 as FYNNEI. The CDR3 is 12 residues long. The V end lost 7 bases, the J end lost 4 bases, and 9 bases lay between the germline ends. TCRdb ran MiXCR on the 5' RACE reads and lists one entry per CDR3 protein. The table records roughly 220,000 distinct CDR3 sequences, 6.5% of them present only once. This sample also belongs to another study, concerning T cells expressing NK-cell markers.

The TCR originated in a woman younger than 30 in good health. The chain is built from TRBV2 and TRBJ2-3; D might be TRBD1 (5 bases). Source material: CD8+ T cells sorted from blood. The CDR3 nucleotides read TGTGCCAGCATACAGGCCGCAGATACGCAGTATTTT. Its protein is CASIQAADTQYF.